These 21 T cell receptor beta chains share one sample of origin, sequenced in a study of T cell repertoires in cytomegalovirus infection. TCRdb processed the reads anew with MiXCR; each CDR3 protein has one entry. Of hundreds of thousands of distinct CDR3 sequences in the sample, approximately 34% were seen once. Sequencing used PBMCs. All receptors derive from a human donor in good health (CMV status not recorded). Some clones in this sample may be carry-over from other donors' samples.

Concerning this clonotype itself: The final CDR3 position lacks the conserved phenylalanine or tryptophan, pointing to a likely read error. This chain connects TRBV7-6 to TRBJ1-6; the D gene is possibly TRBD1 (5 bases). V lost 3 bases, J lost 13 bases, and 16 bases lay in between. CDR1 SGHVS and CDR2 FNYEAQ come from the germline V gene. There are 14 residues in the CDR3. This chain's CDR3 is CASSLGTTVKPLHC. The DNA of the CDR3 is TGTGCCAGCAGCTTGGGGACGACAGTAAAGCCCCTCCACTGT.

This clonotype has just one count. The chain employs TRBV6-8 and TRBJ2-2; D ambiguous. V was pared by 2 bases and J by 5 bases, with 12 bases between. CDR3 size: 15 residues. The germline V gene encodes CDR1 MNHGY and CDR2 SAAAGT. The CDR3 protein is CASSYEASGTGELFF. The CDR3 DNA is TGTGCCAGCAGTTACGAGGCGTCCGGAACCGGGGAGCTGTTTTTT.

This clonotype was detected ten times or more. The V and J genes are TRBV11-2 and TRBJ2-5; 11 nucleotides match TRBD2. In germline, CDR1 is SGHAT, CDR2 FQNNGV. Losses at the gene ends were 5 bases for V and 2 bases for J; bases not matched to a gene: 16. This CDR3 region has 19 residues. The CDR3 DNA reads TGTGCCAGCAGCGCCATCCCCTTCCGACTAGCGGGGCATCAAGAGACCCAGTACTTC. It yields the protein CASSAIPFRLAGHQETQYF.

With respect to this clonotype: The CDR3 does not close with the conserved phenylalanine or tryptophan, likely indicating a read error. The genes are TRBV6-8 and TRBJ2-7; D possibly matches TRBD1 or TRBD2 (5 bases each). V lost 2 bases and J 3 bases, leaving 17 bases between the germline ends. Germline V gene sequence: CDR1 MNHGY, CDR2 SAAAGT. The CDR3 has 16 amino acids. This chain's CDR3 is CASSYTTGTGYYEQYL. The CDR3 DNA follows: TGTGCCAGCAGTTACACCACCGGGACGGGTTACTACGAGCAGTACTTA.

The rearrangement uses TRBV20-1 and TRBJ2-5; D gene unclear. Germline V gene data show CDR1 as DFQATT and CDR2 as SNEGSKA (reference sequence). Trimming removed 2 bases from V and 5 bases from J, with 18 bases in between. This CDR3 spans 15 amino acids. CDR3 protein: CSARLPGLKRETQYF. CDR3 in DNA: TGCAGTGCTAGACTTCCTGGGCTAAAACGGGAGACCCAGTACTTC.

The V call is TRBV27, the J call TRBJ2-1, with D perhaps matching TRBD1 (5 bases). The germline gives CDR1 MNHEY, CDR2 SMNVEV (reference sequence). Trimming left V 5 bases short and J 5 bases short, with 10 bases between. The CDR3 runs 13 residues. The CDR3 DNA sequence: TGTGCCAGCAGTCAGGGATTTAACAATGAGCAGTTCTTC. This encodes CASSQGFNNEQFF.

This clonotype was observed a handful of times. The V gene is TRBV20-1, the J gene TRBJ1-1; no firm D call. The length of the CDR3 is 12 residues. Per the germline V gene, CDR1 is DFQATT and CDR2 is SNEGSKA (reference sequence). V gave up 6 bases and J gave up 7 bases, with 15 bases separating them. In nucleotides, the CDR3 is TGCAGTGCCACTAGGGTTGAGGTTGAAGCTTTCTTT. Protein: CSATRVEVEAFF.

This clonotype was detected a few times. The rearrangement links TRBV11-2 to TRBJ1-5; 10 bases are a match to TRBD1. This CDR3 has 14 residues. V was pared by 4 bases and J by 7 bases, with 4 bases of the junction left unmatched. CDR1 is SGHAT, CDR2 FQNNGV, per germline. CDR3 sequence reads: CASSSGTGAQPQHF. The CDR3 region has the DNA TGTGCCAGCAGCTCCGGGACAGGGGCCCAGCCCCAGCATTTT.

About this clonotype itself: The junction does not match germline at one end; this may be a read error. The CDR3 sequence: CSASSGGRSEHFF. In DNA form, the CDR3 reads TGCAGTGCTTCGAGCGGGGGGCGGTCCGAGCATTTCTTC. The genes are TRBV20-1 and TRBJ2-1; TRBD2 matches at 9 bases. Germline-derived CDR1 and CDR2 are DFQATT and SNEGSKA (reference sequence). This CDR3 is built from 13 residues.

The chain carries TRBV4-1 and TRBJ1-2, with D unresolved. Germline assignment: CDR1 MGHRA and CDR2 YSYEKL. Trimming cost V 4 bases and J 0 bases, with 15 bases left between them. The CDR3 extends over 16 amino acids. CDR3 nucleotides: TGCGCCAGCAGCCCATGGGAGAGCCTAGCTAACTATGGCTACACCTTC. Translated, it gives CASSPWESLANYGYTF.

Turning to this clonotype: At one of its ends the junction is not consistent with the germline gene, which may arise from a read error. The J gene is TRBJ1-6, the V gene TRBV7-2; 10 nucleotides align to TRBD1. The germline V gene encodes CDR1 SGHTA and CDR2 FQGNSA. The CDR3 is 16 amino acids. The CDR3 sequence is CASSPRDRGSNSPIHF. The CDR3 DNA reads as TGTGCCAGCAGCCCCCGGGACAGGGGTAGTAATTCACCCATCCACTTT.

The rearrangement joins TRBV10-3 to TRBJ2-1; 9 bases align to TRBD1. Trimming cost V 6 bases and J 8 bases; bases outside gene matches: 11. The V gene's germline CDR1 is ENHRY and CDR2 SYGVKD. The length of the CDR3 is 15 residues. The CDR3 nucleotides read TGTGCCATCAGCCCCGGGACAGGGCGCGGGGATGAGCAGTTCTTC. Translation: CAISPGTGRGDEQFF.

This clonotype showed up many times. The chain joins TRBV28 to TRBJ1-2, with 8 bases matching TRBD1. The CDR3 contains 11 residues. V was pared by 8 bases and J by 7 bases, with 3 bases of the junction left unmatched. Germline lookup yields CDR1 MDHEN and CDR2 SYDVKM. CDR3 protein: CASRTGSGYTF. The CDR3 DNA reads as TGTGCCAGCCGGACAGGGAGTGGCTACACCTTC.

This clonotype was counted ten times or more. This rearrangement joins TRBV7-6 to TRBJ2-5, with TRBD1 identical over 10 bases. The germline V gene encodes CDR1 SGHVS and CDR2 FNYEAQ. V gave up 5 bases and J gave up 4 bases; unmatched junction bases: 4. This CDR3 has 14 amino acids. The CDR3 reads CASSLRDRGETQYF. CDR3 nucleotide sequence: TGTGCCAGCAGCCTCCGGGACAGGGGAGAGACCCAGTACTTC.

Details on this clonotype: The conserved closing phenylalanine or tryptophan is absent in this CDR3, likely reflecting a read error. CDR3 amino acids: CASSPADTAGNTIYL. CDR3 coding DNA: TGTGCCAGCAGCCCTGCTGACACTGCTGGAAACACCATATATTTG. This rearrangement joins TRBV6-1 to TRBJ1-3; D gene unclear. The V gene's germline CDR1 is MNHNS and CDR2 SASEGT. V lost 6 bases and J lost 2, with 14 bases in between. The CDR3 sequence is 15 residues long.

This clonotype was seen at least ten times. The chain combines TRBV28 with TRBJ1-1, with D unclear. V lost 4 bases, J lost 1 base, and 13 bases lay in between. The CDR3 has 15 residues. Germline CDR1 reads MDHEN; CDR2 reads SYDVKM. This chain's CDR3 is CASSSESPPNTEAFF. CDR3 DNA: TGTGCCAGCAGTTCCGAATCCCCGCCGAACACTGAAGCTTTCTTT.

The chain couples TRBV5-1 to TRBJ1-5, with TRBD1 matching over 7 bases. Germline assignment: CDR1 SGHRS and CDR2 YFSETQ. With V trimmed by 2 bases and J by 6 bases, 5 bases remained unmatched. This CDR3 contains 14 residues. CDR3 bases: TGCGCCAGCAGCTTTACAGGGGCGGCTCAGCCCCAGCATTTT. This sequence encodes CASSFTGAAQPQHF.

The chain combines TRBV4-1 with TRBJ1-1; D is unresolved. CDR1 is MGHRA and CDR2 is YSYEKL in the germline V gene. V lost 1 base and J lost 8, with 11 bases in between. The CDR3 is 13 residues long. The CDR3 DNA reads TGCGCCAGCAGCCAAGTTGGTGGGCCGGAAGCTTTCTTT. It codes for CASSQVGGPEAFF.

The chain carries TRBV19 and TRBJ2-4, with TRBD2 matching over 12 bases. The V segment lost 4 bases and the J segment 0 bases; nucleotides outside the gene matches: 7. The germline V gene has CDR1 LNHDA and CDR2 SQIVND (reference sequence). The CDR3 is made up of 18 amino acids. The CDR3 region has the DNA TGTGCCAGTAGTACCCAGACTAGCGGGAGTATAGCCAAAAACATTCAGTACTTC. Protein product: CASSTQTSGSIAKNIQYF.

This clonotype was picked up one time. This CDR3 reads CASSLAGGCEQYF. The CDR3, as DNA: TGTGCCAGCAGCTTAGCGGGTGGATGCGAGCAGTACTTC. This chain connects TRBV7-8 to TRBJ2-7; D remains unclear. V lost 0 bases and J 6 bases, leaving 9 bases between the germline ends. The CDR3 contains 13 residues. The germline V gene has CDR1 SGHVS and CDR2 FQNEAQ.

CDR3 amino acids: CASSPPLPYNEQFF. The CDR3 bases are TGTGCCAGCAGCCCCCCCCTCCCGTACAATGAGCAGTTCTTC. This chain uses TRBV7-2 with TRBJ2-1; D not resolved. This CDR3 has 14 residues. V was shortened by 5 bases and J by 4 bases, with 12 bases between the two germline ends. Germline loops: CDR1 SGHTA, CDR2 FQGNSA.